The sequence of this T cell receptor beta chain was determined in a study of early T cells in non-severe SARS-CoV-2 infection (dated by TCRdb to the early 2020s). About the study as a whole: TCR sequencing used bulk RNA from unsorted whole blood, so alpha and beta chains could not be paired. Paper-wide results and their limitations: Matching against VDJdb was skewed toward anti-spike CD8 responses, likely underestimated virus-specific expansions, and missed private and CD4 specificities.

The germline V gene gives CDR1 as SNHLY and CDR2 as FYNNEI. Reading from cysteine to phenylalanine, the CDR3 counts 13 amino acids. Only CDR3 DNA remains: 39 bases, in frame from the first base. V gives up 8 bases and J gives up 5 bases, and the segment between their germline ends measures 13 bases. Receptor amplification or capture employed 5' RACE. Sequencing instrument: NextSeq 500. The TCR library protocol attached unique molecular identifiers to individual cDNA molecules to correct for sequencing error and PCR bias. Both TCR alpha and beta chains were sequenced, and tight co-correlation was observed between alpha and beta sequence abundances in each sample. On the study's bioinformatics: Decombinator V4 was used to perform V gene, J gene and CDR3 annotation of TCR sequences. Expanded TCRs were defined as changing significantly between any two time points under a Poisson model with p below 0.0001. Abundances of TCRs were expressed as counts per million after normalisation to the total number of TCRs sequenced in each sample. TRAV1-2 paired with TRAJ12, TRAJ20 or TRAJ33 defined MAIT TCRs, while TRAV10 paired with TRAJ18 defined iNKT TCRs. A search of VDJdb, accessed on 1 November 2021, was run for TCRs annotated to CMV, EBV and SARS-CoV-2, with TCRs annotated for multiple antigens excluded. TCRdb reworked the public reads: Q25 trimming with fastp, MiXCR clone assembly, productive beta chains retained. A single entry per CDR3 protein holds the most common genes and DNA from its merged rows. The V and J calls shown here were made by TCRdb, not taken from the authors' results. This sample lists approximately 70,000 distinct CDR3 sequences; roughly an eighth were detected once. The top ten constitute around an eighth of the sample.

This clonotype turned up a few times. There is no known antigen for this receptor. Base qualities are missing; no much larger clone stands one base away. A case-control design nested within a healthcare worker cohort in London, UK, was used, with weekly nasopharyngeal swab PCR tests and blood sampling performed. Healthcare workers were recruited between 23 and 31 March 2020, during the week of the UK lockdown, and were followed weekly for up to roughly 16 weeks. This chain is built from TRBV2 and TRBJ1-3, and perhaps TRBD1 as D gene, on 6 matching bases. Input material: whole blood. The sequence came from an adult who was a healthcare worker with PCR-confirmed SARS-CoV-2 infection or an uninfected control (not recorded which). CDR3 sequence: CASGWTARNTIYF. The nucleotide sequence reads TGTGCCAGCGGGTGGACAGCCAGAAACACCATATATTTT.